Listed below are T cell receptor beta chains from one sample, sequenced in a study of T-cell memory formation after mild COVID-19. In TCRdb, the 5' RACE reads were re-called with MiXCR into one record per CDR3 protein. The repertoire includes roughly 400,000 distinct CDR3 sequences, 24% of them detected once, and 8.5% to 10% sits in the top ten. The specimen was PBMCs or a T cell subset sorted from them (not recorded which). The receptors here all came from an adult woman who had mild COVID-19 (a few samples of this study predate the infection). Cell type and time point are not known. Both conserved end residues are part of each CDR3. The order of the fields is CDR3 length, V gene, J gene, clone size, D gene, CDR3 protein, CDR3 DNA. The D gene is left open where the match is weak. Size values are once, few and many counts, or a class for expanded clones, and some rows have none.

14,TRBV7-9,TRBJ1-2,few,-,CASSLKGPADGYTF,TGTGCCAGCAGCTTAAAAGGGCCTGCGGACGGCTACACCTTC
14,TRBV7-8,TRBJ2-7,many,TRBD2,CASTPLAVAYEQYF,TGTGCCAGCACGCCTCTAGCGGTAGCCTACGAGCAGTACTTC
14,TRBV7-2,TRBJ2-5,-,-,CASTPPSMQETQYF,TGTGCCAGCACTCCTCCTAGCATGCAGGAGACCCAGTACTTC
15,TRBV14,TRBJ2-7,-,TRBD2,CASSQVLADSYEQYF,TGTGCCAGCAGCCAAGTACTAGCGGACTCCTACGAGCAGTACTTC
15,TRBV5-8,TRBJ2-2,-,TRBD1,CASSLGTGHTGELFF,TGTGCCAGCAGCTTGGGGACAGGGCACACCGGGGAGCTGTTTTTT
17,TRBV7-6,TRBJ2-1,-,TRBD2,CASSRRLAGDNYNEQFF,TGTGCCAGCAGCCGCCGACTAGCGGGAGATAACTACAATGAGCAGTTCTTC
16,TRBV4-1,TRBJ2-2,few,-,CASSRLGARGTGELFF,TGCGCCAGCAGCCGTCTCGGAGCGCGGGGAACCGGGGAGCTGTTTTTT
17,TRBV24-1,TRBJ2-3,few,-,CATSDQRGGARTDTQYF,TGTGCCACCAGTGACCAAAGAGGGGGGGCCCGCACAGATACGCAGTATTTT
13,TRBV7-6,TRBJ1-4,few,-,CASQGSLNEKLFF,TGTGCCAGCCAGGGGAGCCTTAATGAAAAACTGTTTTTT
14,TRBV7-3,TRBJ2-1,few,TRBD1,CASKQGSSYNEQFF,TGTGCCAGCAAACAGGGGAGCTCCTACAATGAGCAGTTCTTC
15,TRBV2,TRBJ2-1,few,TRBD2,CASSEAGGYHNEQFF,TGTGCCAGCAGTGAAGCGGGGGGGTATCACAATGAGCAGTTCTTC
19,TRBV6-2/TRBV6-3,TRBJ2-7,few,TRBD2,CASSYSGLAGGVTSYEQYF,TGTGCCAGCAGTTACTCGGGACTAGCGGGAGGCGTGACCTCCTACGAGCAGTACTTC
12,TRBV2,TRBJ2-7,-,-,CASMGSSYEQYF,TGTGCCAGCATGGGGTCTTCCTACGAGCAGTACTTC
13,TRBV7-9,TRBJ1-1,-,-,CASSLATHTEAFF,TGTGCCAGCAGCTTAGCAACCCACACTGAAGCTTTCTTT
11,TRBV7-9,TRBJ2-7,many,-,CASSFLYEQYF,TGTGCCAGCAGCTTCCTGTACGAGCAGTACTTC
14,TRBV6-2/TRBV6-3,TRBJ2-7,-,-,CASTSTGVSYEQYF,TGTGCCAGCACCTCGACTGGCGTCTCCTACGAGCAGTACTTC
13,TRBV4-3,TRBJ2-2,-,TRBD1,CASSYRGPGELFF,TGCGCCAGCAGCTACAGGGGTCCCGGGGAGCTGTTTTTT
14,TRBV30,TRBJ2-2,few,-,CAWKSGLNTGELFF,TGTGCCTGGAAAAGCGGACTGAACACCGGGGAGCTGTTTTTT
15,TRBV12-3/TRBV12-4,TRBJ1-2,once,-,CASSLGPGRLYGYTF,TGTGCCAGCAGTTTAGGCCCGGGTCGGCTCTATGGCTACACCTTC
14,TRBV12-3/TRBV12-4,TRBJ1-2,few,TRBD1,CASSYRGAPGGYTF,TGTGCCAGCAGCTACAGGGGGGCCCCTGGAGGCTACACCTTC
16,TRBV5-4,TRBJ2-7,-,TRBD2,CASSYPGTSGRYEQYF,TGTGCCAGCAGCTACCCCGGGACTAGCGGGAGGTACGAGCAGTACTTC
13,TRBV20-1,TRBJ2-7,few,-,CSVLGDTSYEQYF,TGCAGTGTACTAGGGGACACCTCCTACGAGCAGTACTTC
18,TRBV5-1,TRBJ2-3,-,-,CASRRGYIPRDGTDTQYF,TGCGCCAGCCGGAGGGGATACATCCCGAGAGACGGCACAGATACGCAGTATTTT
15,TRBV4-1,TRBJ2-5,-,TRBD2,CASSYGTSGGETQYF,TGCGCCAGCAGCTACGGGACTAGCGGGGGGGAGACCCAGTACTTC
14,TRBV5-5,TRBJ2-7,-,-,CASSLSSLAYEQYF,TGTGCCAGCAGCTTGTCTAGCCTTGCCTACGAGCAGTACTTC
15,TRBV9,TRBJ2-3,few,-,CASSVVAASTDTQYF,TGTGCCAGCAGCGTAGTGGCAGCTAGCACAGATACGCAGTATTTT
14,TRBV20-1,TRBJ2-1,-,TRBD2,CSADPSGTYNEQFF,TGCAGTGCTGACCCTAGCGGGACCTACAATGAGCAGTTCTTC
12,TRBV28,TRBJ2-5,few,-,CASSLSGASQYF,TGTGCCAGCAGTTTATCCGGGGCTTCCCAGTACTTC
15,TRBV5-1,TRBJ2-1,few,-,CASSLGQTSSNEQFF,TGCGCCAGCAGCTTGGGGCAAACTAGTTCCAATGAGCAGTTCTTC
13,TRBV20-1,TRBJ2-2,-,-,CSASRPGPGELFF,TGCAGTGCTTCCCGGCCGGGGCCCGGGGAGCTGTTTTTT
14,TRBV20-1,TRBJ2-7,few,-,CSARVVPGHYEQYF,TGCAGTGCTAGAGTCGTCCCAGGGCACTACGAGCAGTACTTC
15,TRBV7-2,TRBJ2-7,few,-,CASSLNTISPYEQYF,TGTGCCAGCAGCTTAAACACAATCTCCCCCTACGAGCAGTACTTC
16,TRBV6-6,TRBJ2-3,-,TRBD2,CASRTLAGGSTDTQYF,TGTGCCAGCAGGACCCTAGCGGGGGGGTCCACAGATACGCAGTATTTT
14,TRBV5-5,TRBJ2-5,few,-,CASSLAWGSETQYF,TGTGCCAGCAGCTTGGCTTGGGGGTCAGAGACCCAGTACTTC
14,TRBV5-1,TRBJ1-1,few,-,CASSLGQSHTEAFF,TGCGCCAGCAGCCTAGGGCAGTCCCACACTGAAGCTTTCTTT
17,TRBV15,TRBJ2-5,few,TRBD2,CATSRDLGLAEKETQYF,TGTGCCACCAGCAGAGATCTCGGACTAGCGGAGAAAGAGACCCAGTACTTC
12,TRBV29-1,TRBJ2-1,few,-,CSVAVASLEQFF,TGCAGCGTTGCTGTAGCTTCGCTTGAGCAGTTCTTC